Following are 19 T cell receptor beta chains from one sample sequenced in a study of blood T cell repertoires in COVID-19. TCRdb's copy holds only in-frame clones and misses some; the assay was immunoSEQ multiplex PCR. The sample includes roughly 220,000 clones, more than 70% seen only once; the top ten take around 4.5%. The specimen sequenced was PBMCs or T cells enriched from blood (not recorded which). These receptors came from a man younger than 40 with acute COVID-19.

Only one count was recorded for this clone. The chain is built from TRBV29-1 and TRBJ2-7, with a possible D match to TRBD1 (8 bases). This CDR3 is built from 13 residues. From germline, CDR1 is SQVTM and CDR2 ANQGSEA. V was trimmed by 5 bases and J by 4 bases, leaving 15 bases between them. Here the CDR3 reads CSVLTGEGYEQYF. CDR3 coding DNA: TGCAGCGTTCTGACAGGGGAGGGTTACGAGCAGTACTTC.

The rearrangement links TRBV2 to TRBJ2-3; 15 nucleotides line up with TRBD2. V lost 7 bases to trimming and J lost 7 bases; unmatched junction nucleotides: 9. Per germline, CDR1 SNHLY and CDR2 FYNNEI. CDR3 size: 16 residues. The DNA for the CDR3 is TGTGCCAGCACGGAAGGGGGACTAGCGGGGGGACATACGCAGTATTTT. It codes for CASTEGGLAGGHTQYF.

This clone has just one count. The V call is TRBV14, the J call TRBJ2-2, with 16 bases that match TRBD2. With V trimmed by 3 bases and J by 6 bases, 13 bases remained unmatched. The CDR3 totals 20 residues. Germline V gene data show CDR1 as SGHDN and CDR2 as FVKESK. CDR3 nucleotide sequence: TGTGCCAGCAGCCAGGGACTAGCGGGGGGGCACCGAACACCGCCCGGGGAGCTGTTTTTT. Protein: CASSQGLAGGHRTPPGELFF.

Only one count was recorded for this clone. V and J are TRBV12-3 or TRBV12-4 and TRBJ1-6; D not resolved. This CDR3 is built from 13 residues. V shed 6 bases and J shed 5 bases, with 8 bases lying between them. CDR3 sequence: CASSRHNNSPLHF. The CDR3 DNA reads TGTGCCAGCAGCAGACATAATAATTCACCCCTCCACTTT.

This clone came up once. The V call is TRBV11-2, the J call TRBJ2-7; D not resolved. Trimming pared 1 base from V and 4 bases from J, leaving 8 bases between. In germline, CDR1 is SGHAT, CDR2 FQNNGV. This CDR3 spans 13 amino acids. The DNA for the CDR3 is TGTGCCAGCAGCTTAGTAGCCGATTACGAGCAGTACTTC. The encoded protein is CASSLVADYEQYF.

The chain links TRBV28 to TRBJ2-3; perhaps TRBD1 as D (6 bases). V dropped 6 bases and J dropped 0 bases, with 16 bases sitting between them. Germline V gene sequence: CDR1 MDHEN, CDR2 SYDVKM. CDR3 length: 16 residues. CDR3 nucleotides: TGTGCCAGCAGATTAGGACTGGGGGCTAGCACAGATACGCAGTATTTT. Its translation is CASRLGLGASTDTQYF.

The chain is built from TRBV9 and TRBJ1-5; D perhaps matches TRBD1 (5 bases). The CDR3 is 15 residues long. Germline values: CDR1 SGDLS, CDR2 YYNGEE. The V end was cut by 0 bases, the J end by 6 bases, with 13 bases between. The CDR3 loop is CASSVDGQGRQPQHF. The CDR3 nucleotides are TGTGCCAGCAGCGTAGATGGGCAGGGTCGTCAGCCCCAGCATTTT.

The rearrangement uses TRBV19 and TRBJ2-5, with D possibly matching TRBD2 (5 bases). Germline CDR1 LNHDA, CDR2 SQIVND (reference sequence). V lost 8 bases and J lost 5, with 12 bases in between. The CDR3 totals 12 residues. This CDR3 reads CASSDRGETQYF. Here the CDR3 DNA reads TGTGCCAGTTCCGATCGAGGGGAGACCCAGTACTTC.

The V call is TRBV6-5, the J call TRBJ1-6; the match to TRBD1 covers 7 bases. After removal of 10 bases from V and 0 bases from J, the junction contained 6 bases not matched to a gene. The germline V gene has CDR1 MNHEY and CDR2 SVGAGI. CDR3 size: 15 residues. This CDR3 is CATTGSLSYNSPLHF. Written as DNA, the CDR3 is TGTGCCACGACAGGGTCCCTCTCCTATAATTCACCCCTCCACTTT.

This chain links TRBV3-1 (or the pseudogene TRBV3-2) with TRBJ1-5; tentatively, D is TRBD1 (6 bases). This CDR3 region has 15 residues. Germline CDR1 LGHDT, CDR2 YNNKEL (reference sequence). Deletions cut 1 base from V and 6 bases from J, with 13 bases between. CDR3 region: CASSQGDILSQPQHF. CDR3 nucleotides: TGTGCCAGCAGCCAAGGGGACATCTTGAGTCAGCCCCAGCATTTT.

The chain uses TRBV28 and TRBJ1-1; 7 positions agree with TRBD1. The V and J ends lost 6 bases and 6 bases, in that order; junction bases with no gene match: 10. Per germline, CDR1 MDHEN and CDR2 SYDVKM. This CDR3 contains 14 residues. The CDR3 spells CASSLSYRGAEAFF. CDR3 coding DNA: TGTGCCAGCAGCCTCTCCTACAGGGGCGCTGAAGCTTTCTTT.

The gene calls are TRBV6-1 and TRBJ2-3, with D tentatively TRBD1 (6 bases). Germline V lookup: CDR1 MNHNS, CDR2 SASEGT. The CDR3 is 15 residues long. Trimming removed 3 bases at V and 4 bases at J, with 14 bases between. CDR3: CASSDGQLASDTQYF. CDR3 in DNA: TGTGCCAGCAGTGACGGACAGCTGGCCTCAGATACGCAGTATTTT.

The chain couples TRBV27 to TRBJ1-2, with D perhaps matching TRBD1 (6 bases). This CDR3 has 14 residues. V gave up 6 bases and J gave up 4 bases, with 15 bases separating them. The V gene's germline CDR1 is MNHEY and CDR2 SMNVEV (reference sequence). This CDR3 is CASSPAGAGYGYTF. CDR3 sequence (DNA): TGTGCCAGCAGCCCCGCGGGGGCTGGCTATGGCTACACCTTC.

The chain uses TRBV7-9 and TRBJ1-1; tentatively, D is TRBD1 (5 bases). Trimming took 7 bases from V and 4 from J, leaving 19 bases between them. This CDR3 has 15 amino acids. Germline V gives CDR1 SEHNR, CDR2 FQNEAQ (reference sequence). In DNA, the CDR3 is TGTGCCAGCACCATGACACGGGTAAGGGGCACTGAAGCTTTCTTT. Residues: CASTMTRVRGTEAFF.

This rearrangement joins TRBV19 to TRBJ1-1; D is ambiguous. Looked up from germline, CDR1 is LNHDA and CDR2 is SQIVND (reference sequence). The CDR3 length is 13 residues. The V end was cut by 3 bases, the J end by 1 base, with 6 bases between. The CDR3 protein is CASSISQNTEAFF. The CDR3 DNA reads TGTGCCAGTAGTATTTCCCAGAACACTGAAGCTTTCTTT.

V and J are TRBV10-3 and TRBJ2-7, with 7 nucleotides matching TRBD1. In germline, CDR1 is ENHRY, CDR2 SYGVKD. Trimming at V came to 6 bases and at J to 0 bases, leaving 8 bases not matched to a gene. This CDR3 contains 15 residues. CDR3 DNA sequence: TGTGCCATCAGACAAGGGGGCAGTAGCTCCTACGAGCAGTACTTC. It specifies CAIRQGGSSSYEQYF.

V is TRBV5-4 and J is TRBJ1-2, with TRBD1 matching 8 bases. The CDR3 has 16 residues. Per the germline V gene, CDR1 is SGHNT and CDR2 is YYREEE (reference sequence). Germline trimming cut 4 bases from V and 3 bases from J; bases unmatched to any gene: 11. DNA of the CDR3: TGTGCCAGCAGCCCACAGGGGGACTTGGGTTACTATGGCTACACCTTC. It translates to CASSPQGDLGYYGYTF.

This clone was seen once. The chain combines TRBV21-1 with TRBJ1-5; the D call TRBD1 from the table was never checked on the DNA. TRBV21-1 is recorded as a pseudogene. The CDR3 contains 15 residues. CDR3 protein: CASRPPCRDQQPQHF. The CDR3 DNA follows: TGTGCCAGCAGGCCCCCATGCAGGGATCAACAGCCCCAGCATTTT.

V gene TRBV3-1 (or the pseudogene TRBV3-2) combines with J gene TRBJ1-3; 7 nucleotides line up with TRBD1. Germline V gene sequence: CDR1 LGHDT, CDR2 YNNKEL (reference sequence). V shed 3 bases and J 9 bases; nucleotides not matched to a gene: 8. The CDR3 spans 14 residues. CDR3 DNA sequence: TGTGCCAGCAGCCACGCCGCGGCAGGGGGCACCATATATTTT. This translates into CASSHAAAGGTIYF.